This T cell receptor (beta chain) is drawn from a study of cytomegalovirus exposure and HLA in healthy donors (dated by TCRdb to the late 2010s). In terms of the full investigation: In an earlier analysis of under 750 of the donors, about 270 Gb of sequence data and 100 million or so unique TCR beta sequences from about 179 million T cells were reported. The T cell repertoires of about 700 subjects were profiled by immunosequencing and related to cytomegalovirus serostatus. Both class I and class II loci were covered by HLA typing, at four-digit resolution. A handful of DR-DQ haplotypes were handled as single units for association and clustering because linkage in the cohort was strong. To predict cytomegalovirus infection status, the study combined high-throughput TCR immunosequencing, statistical association of individual TCRs with disease status, and machine learning. A later genetic analysis used genome-wide SNP genotypes for about 55% of the 666 donors, treating that subset as a discovery cohort. Every repertoire in the discovery cohort had been generated on one and the same sequencing platform. An earlier analysis of around 640 of the donors used high-throughput TCR beta sequencing to judge whether each TCR beta V gene segment behaved as functional or pseudogenic. Alongside the repertoire data, information on donor age, sex, ethnicity and CMV serostatus was compiled. Typing coverage varied by locus: roughly 629-630 donors for A, B, C, DRB1 and DQB1; approximately 560 for DQA1; 600 to 610 for DPA1; around 490 for DPB1. Rather than using new phenotypic data, the later analysis identified candidate immune exposures from TCR beta sequences and from how often those sequences occurred across donors. Among 300 to 450 genotyped donors of the cohort, an average of around 240,000 unique TCR beta nucleotide sequences were sequenced per donor, roughly a sixth of them non-productive. A later analysis re-examined previously published TCR beta repertoires from over 500 donors and added high-resolution HLA genotyping to investigate patterns of TCR occurrence. The genetic ancestry cluster associated with self-reported Caucasian donors included 80% to 90% of the approximately 430 genotyped donors. A separate validation cohort of roughly 130 different subjects was used in addition to the roughly 700-subject first cohort. An early release that covered about 640 HLA-typed donors contained approximately 300 gigabases of sequencing data and about 84 million unique TCR sequences. The aim of the study was to test whether cataloging public T cell receptors could identify signatures of past pathogen exposure. What the research found in general, with its limitations: Because counts were too low, roughly 16 rarely observed V segments, including chromosome 9 orphons, were excluded from the earlier analysis of 500 to 700 of the donors. According to a later analysis, parvovirus B19, influenza, CMV and Epstein-Barr virus appeared linked to several top co-occurrence clusters. The study gave a list of 150 to 200 TCR beta chains associated with cytomegalovirus. In a later analysis, most CMV-associated TCR beta chains were found to appear HLA-restricted, with HLA associations seemingly driven largely by CMV exposure. Specific HLA alleles were associated with roughly 17,000 TCR beta sequences at a false discovery rate of 0.05 in a later analysis. A few of the identified cytomegalovirus-associated TCR beta chains were confirmed in vitro to be specific for cytomegalovirus antigens. A later analysis found that TCR association rates varied across HLA loci, with DRB1 alleles showing the most associated TCRs and HLA-C alleles the fewest. In an earlier analysis of fewer than 750 of the donors, most TCR beta V segments were observed in productive rearrangements about 87% or about 30% of the time, broadly matching IMGT annotations. The authors suggested that the approach could potentially be generalized to other disease states and immunological phenotypes. Some IMGT-functional V segments, including TRBV6-2 and TRBV6-3, could not be distinguished by the 87-base-pair reads and were therefore excluded. Assigning TCR associations to individual alleles was difficult when HLA alleles, especially DR and DQ, strongly co-occurred. A cluster of highly shared sequence variants was judged likely to represent a technical artifact of the sequencing pipeline. The classifier was reported to diagnose cytomegalovirus status with high specificity and sensitivity in both the original cohort and the validation cohort. V-gene and J-gene trimming of TCR beta chains was associated with a missense DCLRE1C variant in a later genetic analysis, and the association was replicated in an independent cohort. Presence/absence analyses assumed roughly uniform sequencing depth across donors, an assumption that may not hold. According to a later genetic analysis, donors in an Asian-associated ancestry cluster had fewer N-insertions in productive TCRs than the approximately 700-donor mean. The only immune exposure information available for the cohort was CMV serostatus. The cohort was sequenced for TCR beta chains only, and without alpha or paired-chain data the features that could be detected were limited. In a later analysis, HLA-associated TCR beta chains showed more clonal expansion and lower generation probabilities than non-associated chains that were equally common. Across donors, most TCR sequences were observed very rarely, whereas some public TCRs were present in many individuals. A further reported finding was that TCR beta sequences accurately predicted the HLA-A and HLA-B alleles for most subjects in the first cohort. Correlated functional status among segregating V segments might reflect linkage disequilibrium, but an unknown experimental factor could not be ruled out. Because some donors lacked HLA typing at each locus, the association tests relied only on the typed subset.

The cohort comprised 710 or so healthy bone marrow donors. At the time of sampling, all cohort members were nominally healthy, though unrecorded immune exposures were likely present. The donor was CMV seronegative and was included in the group of about 350 seronegative cohort members. Every donor gave a peripheral blood sample, and the peripheral blood mononuclear cells from that sample were used for TCR beta sequencing. The Qiagen DNeasy Blood Extraction Kit was used to extract genomic DNA from the blood cell samples. In regard to this clone: Its specific antigen is unknown. Per-base qualities were not stored, and no clone one base away is much larger.

Library creation used the immunoSEQ multiplex PCR assay. A mixture of 60 forward primers for TCR Vbeta segments and 13 reverse primers for TCR Jbeta segments was used in the multiplex PCR. A multiplex PCR assay on genomic DNA amplified the CDR3 region of rearranged TCR beta genes. On the Illumina HiSeq System, the amplified TCR beta libraries were sequenced as 87-base-pair reads. The published analysis was carried out like this. Across the 600 to 700 repertoires, a later analysis counted tens of millions of unique TCR beta chains, around 11 million of which were shared by at least two donors. To remove PCR and sequencing errors, raw reads were error-corrected and collapsed into unique sequences using a nearest-neighbor algorithm that merged closely related sequences. V, D and J gene segments were assigned by aligning CDR3 sequences to IMGT reference sequences. For a sequence to be retained, at least a six-nucleotide match to both a V gene segment and a J gene segment was required. A rearrangement counted as productive if the CDR3 had no stop codons and remained in frame with V and J, and every other rearrangement counted as non-productive. CDR3 was defined by IMGT convention, running from the second conserved V-encoded cysteine to the conserved J-encoded phenylalanine. In an earlier analysis of 550 to 650 of the donors, sequences lacking an unambiguous match to a single V gene segment were excluded. An earlier analysis of 450 to 650 of the donors called V segments functional above 56.7% productive rearrangements and segregating when the between-donor standard deviation exceeded 5%. A statistical classification framework was built to diagnose cytomegalovirus status from the catalog of TCR beta chain sequences. V and J gene assignment, in a later analysis, came from comparing TCR nucleotide sequences with IMGT/GENE-DB human TR gene sequences. In a later analysis, CDR3 sequences and most-parsimonious VDJ recombination scenarios were assigned using the TCRdist pipeline. A later analysis defined each TCR beta chain by its CDR3 amino acid sequence plus V-gene family, and excluded reads lacking a unique V-gene family. As a way to deal with suspected cross-contamination and a sequencing artifact, a later analysis dropped hundreds of nucleotide sequences that were highly shared and had low generation probability. A later analysis calculated a clonal expansion index for each public chain from normalized within-repertoire ranks of inferred template counts. Generation probabilities in a later analysis came from a VDJ recombination model fitted to out-of-frame rearrangements, and those results were checked against IGoR. Hypergeometric tests were used in a later analysis to score TCR-TCR, TCR-HLA and TCR-CMV co-occurrence, with a repertoire-size bias correction applied to the TCR pairs. To estimate false discovery rates, a later analysis permuted the HLA or CMV assignments 20 times. In a later analysis, co-occurring TCRs were grouped with DBSCAN, and TCRdist sequence similarity was added when clustering was performed within HLA-allele-positive subsets. Co-occurrence clustering excluded repertoires with fewer than 30,000 or more than 120,000 public chains, plus five with anomalous nucleotide sharing. TCRdb took over this immuneACCESS table, retaining in-frame rearrangements with V and J assigned. Such tables are incomplete; in checked studies, under half of the missing clones stem from an unresolved V gene, and the remainder is unexplained. The DNA gave D and trimming, while V, J and clone size come from that table. For this sample the table gives about 180,000 clones, of which 77% were detected only once. The biggest ten clones account for more than 1.4% of the sample.

The CDR3 holds 12 amino acids from the cysteine to the phenylalanine. Only the CDR3 DNA stays, 36 bases, in frame from base 1. V was cut back by 5 bases and J by 6 bases, leaving a gap of 11 bases between them. According to the germline V gene (reference sequence), CDR1 reads LNHDA and CDR2 reads SQIVND. What was sequenced was PBMCs. The clonotype was recovered from a man younger than 35 in good health and CMV-seronegative. The chain joins TRBV19 to TRBJ2-7; too little of a D gene remains to name it. The CDR3 loop reads CASSLGRAEQYF. At the DNA level, the sequence is TGTGCCAGTAGTTTGGGCAGAGCCGAGCAGTACTTC.